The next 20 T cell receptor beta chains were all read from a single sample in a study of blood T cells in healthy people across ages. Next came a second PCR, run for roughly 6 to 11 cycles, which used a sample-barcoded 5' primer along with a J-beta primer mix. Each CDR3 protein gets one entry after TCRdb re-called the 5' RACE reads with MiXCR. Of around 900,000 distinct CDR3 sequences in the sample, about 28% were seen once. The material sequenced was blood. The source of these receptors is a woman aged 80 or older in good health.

CDR3 nucleotide sequence: TGTGCCAGCAGCCAATTTGGAGATGAGCAGTTCTTC. Translation: CASSQFGDEQFF. The chain recombines TRBV3-1 with TRBJ2-1; D unresolved. The CDR3 length is 12 residues. The V gene lost 2 bases and the J gene lost 8 bases, with 7 bases spanning the gap. Germline lookup yields CDR1 LGHDT and CDR2 YNNKEL (reference sequence).

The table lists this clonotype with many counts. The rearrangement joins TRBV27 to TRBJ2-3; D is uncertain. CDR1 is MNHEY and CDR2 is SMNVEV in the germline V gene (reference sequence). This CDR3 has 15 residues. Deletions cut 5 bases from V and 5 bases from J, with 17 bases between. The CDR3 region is CASSIRGIGRDTQYF. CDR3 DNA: TGTGCCAGCAGTATCAGAGGTATAGGTCGAGATACGCAGTATTTT.

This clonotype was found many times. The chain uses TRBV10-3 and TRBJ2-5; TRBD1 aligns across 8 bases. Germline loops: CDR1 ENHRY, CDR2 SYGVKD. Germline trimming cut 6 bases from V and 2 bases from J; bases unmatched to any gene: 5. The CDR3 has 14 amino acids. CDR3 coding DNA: TGTGCCATCAGCGACGGACAGGGTCAAGAGACCCAGTACTTC. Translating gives CAISDGQGQETQYF.

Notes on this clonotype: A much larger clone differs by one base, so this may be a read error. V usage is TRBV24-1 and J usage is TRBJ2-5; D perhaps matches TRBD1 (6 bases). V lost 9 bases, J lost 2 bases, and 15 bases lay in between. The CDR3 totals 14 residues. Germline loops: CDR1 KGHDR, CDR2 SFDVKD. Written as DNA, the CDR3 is TGTGCCACCGGTAAGGGACACGATCAAGAGACCCAGTACTTC. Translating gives CATGKGHDQETQYF.

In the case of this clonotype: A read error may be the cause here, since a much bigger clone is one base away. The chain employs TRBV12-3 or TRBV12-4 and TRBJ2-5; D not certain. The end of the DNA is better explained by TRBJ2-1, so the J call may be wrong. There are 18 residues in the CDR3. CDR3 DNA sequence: TGTGCCAGCAGACCCCAGCGATTGACAAGCCCGGGTGGAGAGACCCAGTTCTTC. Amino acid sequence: CASRPQRLTSPGGETQFF.

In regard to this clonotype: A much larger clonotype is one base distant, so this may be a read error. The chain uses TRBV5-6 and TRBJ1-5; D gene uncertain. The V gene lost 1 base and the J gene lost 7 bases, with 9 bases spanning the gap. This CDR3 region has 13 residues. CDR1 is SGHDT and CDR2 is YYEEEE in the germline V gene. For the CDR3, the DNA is TGTGCCAGCAGCTTGCCCGACGGGCAGCCCCAGCATTTT. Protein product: CASSLPDGQPQHF. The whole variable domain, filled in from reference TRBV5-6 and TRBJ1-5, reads DAGVTQSPTHLIKTRGQQVTLRCSPKSGHDTVSWYQQALGQGPQFIFQYYEEEERQRGNFPDRFSGHQFPNYSSELNVNALLLGDSALYLCASSLPDGQPQHFGDGTRLSIL.

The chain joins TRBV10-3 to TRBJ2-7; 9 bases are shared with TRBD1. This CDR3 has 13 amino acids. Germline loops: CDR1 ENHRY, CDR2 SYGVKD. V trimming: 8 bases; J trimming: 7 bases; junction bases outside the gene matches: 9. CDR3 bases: TGTGCCATCGGGAGGGGACAGGGAGGGGAGCAGTACGTC. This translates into CAIGRGQGGEQYV.

The CDR3 bases are TGTGCCAGCAGCCGGGGAGGGGCCTTTAGCACAGATACGCAGTATTTT. Protein sequence: CASSRGGAFSTDTQYF. J is TRBJ2-3 and V is TRBV12-3 or TRBV12-4, with 7 bases lining up with TRBD2. Losses at the gene ends were 6 bases for V and 0 bases for J; bases not matched to a gene: 9. The CDR3 totals 16 residues.

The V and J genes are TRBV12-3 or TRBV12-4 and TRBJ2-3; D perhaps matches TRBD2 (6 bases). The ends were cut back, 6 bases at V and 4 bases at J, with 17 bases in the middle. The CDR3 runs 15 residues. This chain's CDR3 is CASSVDGAGPDTQYF. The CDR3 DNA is TGTGCCAGCAGCGTCGACGGGGCGGGACCAGATACGCAGTATTTT.

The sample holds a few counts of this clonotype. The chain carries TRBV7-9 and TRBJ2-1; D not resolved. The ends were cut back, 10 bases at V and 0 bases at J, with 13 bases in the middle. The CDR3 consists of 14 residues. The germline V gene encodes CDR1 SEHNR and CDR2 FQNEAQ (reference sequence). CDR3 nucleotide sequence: TGTGCCAACGCTAGGCCTCCCTCCTACAATGAGCAGTTCTTC. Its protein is CANARPPSYNEQFF.

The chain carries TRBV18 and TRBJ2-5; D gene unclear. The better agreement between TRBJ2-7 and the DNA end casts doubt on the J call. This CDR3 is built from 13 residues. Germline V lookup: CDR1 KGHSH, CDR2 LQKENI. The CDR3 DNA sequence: TGTGCCAGCTCACCACTGGACGGAAACGAGCAGTACTTC. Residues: CASSPLDGNEQYF.

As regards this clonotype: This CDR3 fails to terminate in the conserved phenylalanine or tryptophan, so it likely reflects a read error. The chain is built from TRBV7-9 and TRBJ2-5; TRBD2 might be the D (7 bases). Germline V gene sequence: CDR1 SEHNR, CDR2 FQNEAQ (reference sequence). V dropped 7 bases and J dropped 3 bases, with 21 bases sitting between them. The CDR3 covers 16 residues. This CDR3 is CASTRRGAGTKETQYL. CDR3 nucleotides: TGTGCCAGCACCAGACGGGGGGCAGGGACCAAAGAGACCCAGTACCTC.

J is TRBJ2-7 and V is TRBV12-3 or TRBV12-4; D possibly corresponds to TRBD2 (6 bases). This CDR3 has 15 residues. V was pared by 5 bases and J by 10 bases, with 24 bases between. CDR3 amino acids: CASSQGGTRIETQYF. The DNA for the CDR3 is TGTGCCAGCAGTCAAGGTGGGACTCGGATAGAGACTCAGTACTTC.

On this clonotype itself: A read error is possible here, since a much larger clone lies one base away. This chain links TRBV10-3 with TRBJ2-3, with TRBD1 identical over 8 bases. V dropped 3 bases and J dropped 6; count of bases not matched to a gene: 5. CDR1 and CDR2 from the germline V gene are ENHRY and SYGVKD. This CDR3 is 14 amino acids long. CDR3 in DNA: TGTGCCATCAGTGACAGGGGGCGCCGGGATACGCAGTATTTT. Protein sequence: CAISDRGRRDTQYF.

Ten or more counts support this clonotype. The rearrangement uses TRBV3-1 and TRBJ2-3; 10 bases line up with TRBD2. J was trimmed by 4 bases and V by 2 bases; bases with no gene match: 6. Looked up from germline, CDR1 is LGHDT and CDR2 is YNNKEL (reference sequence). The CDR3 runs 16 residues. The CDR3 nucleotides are TGTGCCAGCAGCCAACAGCGGGGGGGCCGTCCAGATACGCAGTATTTT. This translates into CASSQQRGGRPDTQYF.

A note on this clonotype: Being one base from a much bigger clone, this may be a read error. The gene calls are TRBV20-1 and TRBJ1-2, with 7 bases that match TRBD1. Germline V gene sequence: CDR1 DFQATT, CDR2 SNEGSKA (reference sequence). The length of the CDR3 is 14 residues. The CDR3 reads CSVMTGQAGHGHTF. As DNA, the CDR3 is TGCAGTGTGATGACAGGGCAGGCGGGGCATGGCCACACCTTC.

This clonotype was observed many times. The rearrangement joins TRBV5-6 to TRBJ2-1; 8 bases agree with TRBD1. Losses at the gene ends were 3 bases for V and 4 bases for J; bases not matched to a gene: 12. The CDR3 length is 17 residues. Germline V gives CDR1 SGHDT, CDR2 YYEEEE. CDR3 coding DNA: TGTGCCAGCAGCTCGCGCAGGGGGCTAGGCCTATACAATGAGCAGTTCTTC. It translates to CASSSRRGLGLYNEQFF.

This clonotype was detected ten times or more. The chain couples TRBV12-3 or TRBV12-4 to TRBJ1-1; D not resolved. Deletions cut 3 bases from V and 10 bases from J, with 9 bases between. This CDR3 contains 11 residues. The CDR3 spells CASSFGVAAFF. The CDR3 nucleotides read TGTGCCAGCAGTTTTGGGGTGGCAGCTTTCTTT.

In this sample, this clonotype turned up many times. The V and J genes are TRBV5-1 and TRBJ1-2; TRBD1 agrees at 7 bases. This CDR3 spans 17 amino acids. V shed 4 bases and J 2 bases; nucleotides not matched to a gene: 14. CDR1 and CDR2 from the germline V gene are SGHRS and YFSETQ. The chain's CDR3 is CASSPTGVLKVNYGYTF. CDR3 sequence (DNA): TGCGCCAGCAGCCCCACAGGGGTCCTCAAAGTCAACTATGGCTACACCTTC.

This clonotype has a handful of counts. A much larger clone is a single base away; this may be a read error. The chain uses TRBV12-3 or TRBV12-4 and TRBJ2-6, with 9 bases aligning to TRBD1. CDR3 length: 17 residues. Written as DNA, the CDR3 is TGTGCCGGCAGTGGACCCGGGACAGGGATCGGGGCCAACGTCCTGACTTTC. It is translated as CAGSGPGTGIGANVLTF.